The 21 T cell receptor beta chains below were found in one sample sequenced in a study of Ad26.COV2.S vaccination and SARS-CoV-2 variants. TCRdb's copy holds only in-frame clones and misses some; the assay was immunoSEQ multiplex PCR. In the table there are some 480,000 clones, roughly 89% of which are singletons. Treatment meaning: around 19 received Ad26.COV2.S at low or high dose, single or two shots; several received placebo; per-sample allocation not given. Day 63 after the first vaccine or placebo injection was the time point for sampling. This specimen was peripheral blood, taken in a trial of Ad26.COV2.S vaccine versus placebo. The receptors stem from a person aged 18-60 years who received the Ad26.COV2.S COVID-19 vaccine or a placebo.

This chain uses TRBV19 with TRBJ1-1; no clear D. This CDR3 is 14 amino acids long. Germline V gene data show CDR1 as LNHDA and CDR2 as SQIVND (reference sequence). V was clipped by 4 bases and J by 0 bases, with 9 bases between them. The CDR3 nucleotides read TGTGCCAGTAGTAGGGATTCCGTGAACACTGAAGCTTTCTTT. It encodes CASSRDSVNTEAFF.

This clone was recorded once. The genes are TRBV6-5 and TRBJ2-2; D possibly corresponds to TRBD2 (5 bases). Trimming pared 5 bases from V and 7 bases from J, leaving 17 bases between. Germline V gene lookup returns CDR1 MNHEY and CDR2 SVGAGI. CDR3 size: 15 residues. The CDR3 DNA is TGTGCCAGCAGTCCGACCCTCACTGGGAGCGGGGAGCTGTTTTTT. It translates to CASSPTLTGSGELFF.

J is TRBJ2-1 and V is TRBV19; D not certain. The V end lost 9 bases, the J end lost 9 bases, and 12 bases lay between the germline ends. The CDR3 has 11 residues. Germline CDR1 and CDR2: LNHDA and SQIVND (reference sequence). The CDR3 loop reads CASAGYSEQFF. The CDR3 DNA is TGTGCCAGCGCCGGCTATAGTGAGCAGTTCTTC.

The chain employs TRBV13 and TRBJ2-7, with 8 bases fitting TRBD2. This CDR3 is 16 amino acids long. Germline-derived CDR1 and CDR2 are PRHDT and FYEKMQ (reference sequence). The V gene end was trimmed by 0 bases and the J gene end by 2 bases; junction bases not matched to a gene: 6. This CDR3 reads CASSLGRERGTYEQYF. The CDR3 nucleotides are TGTGCCAGCAGCTTAGGCCGCGAGCGGGGGACCTACGAGCAGTACTTC.

The chain couples TRBV28 to TRBJ2-1, with D hard to call. CDR1 MDHEN and CDR2 SYDVKM come from the germline V gene. The ends were cut back, 6 bases at V and 3 bases at J, with 18 bases in the middle. CDR3 length: 16 amino acids. This CDR3 reads CASRLGLGLHYNEQFF. CDR3 bases: TGTGCCAGCAGACTGGGCCTAGGGCTTCACTACAATGAGCAGTTCTTC.

The chain recombines TRBV10-3 with TRBJ2-7; D is unclear. V was shortened by 10 bases and J by 1 base, with 14 bases between the two germline ends. CDR1 and CDR2 from the germline V gene are ENHRY and SYGVKD. CDR3 length: 13 amino acids. CDR3 loop: CATGVIESYEQYF. CDR3 sequence (DNA): TGTGCCACTGGGGTGATCGAGTCCTACGAGCAGTACTTC.

This clone has just one count. V gene TRBV3-1 (or the pseudogene TRBV3-2) combines with J gene TRBJ2-3; 10 bases align to TRBD2. The germline V gene encodes CDR1 LGHDT and CDR2 YNNKEL (reference sequence). The CDR3 is 16 amino acids. Trimming cost V 4 bases and J 0 bases; bases outside gene matches: 4. This CDR3 reads CASSRTSGFSTDTQYF. As DNA, the CDR3 is TGTGCCAGCAGCCGGACTAGCGGATTTAGCACAGATACGCAGTATTTT.

The chain is built from TRBV2 and TRBJ2-7; maybe TRBD1 (6 bases). There are 14 residues in the CDR3. From germline, CDR1 is SNHLY and CDR2 FYNNEI. V lost 6 bases and J 3 bases, leaving 15 bases between the germline ends. CDR3 region: CASRTGSDSYEQYF. CDR3 DNA: TGTGCCAGCAGGACTGGATCGGACAGCTACGAGCAGTACTTC. The variable domain in full, with the rest retrieved from reference TRBV2 and TRBJ2-7, is EPEVTQTPSHQVTQMGQEVILRCVPISNHLYFYWYRQILGQKVEFLVSFYNNEISEKSEIFDDQFSVERPDGSNFTLKIRSTKLEDSAMYFCASRTGSDSYEQYFGPGTRLTVT.

In DNA form, the CDR3 reads TGTGCCAGCAAATCTCTTGGCGGGAGAGGAGAGACCCAGTACTTC. Translated, it gives CASKSLGGRGETQYF. This sequence joins TRBV27 and TRBJ2-5; TRBD2 aligns across 7 bases. The junction had 12 bases not matched to a gene; V was cut back by 7 bases and J by 4 bases. This CDR3 region has 15 residues. The germline V gene encodes CDR1 MNHEY and CDR2 SMNVEV (reference sequence).

The chain couples TRBV7-3 to TRBJ2-5; 8 bases match TRBD1. Germline CDR1 and CDR2: SGHTA and FQGTGA. The V and J ends lost 5 bases and 5 bases, in that order; junction bases with no gene match: 7. This CDR3 contains 14 residues. The CDR3 DNA is TGTGCCAGCAGCGCAGGGGGCGTAAGGGAGACCCAGTACTTC. This encodes CASSAGGVRETQYF.

This sequence joins TRBV21-1 and TRBJ2-2; the table's D call, TRBD1, was not checked against the DNA. TRBV21-1 counts as a pseudogene. This CDR3 comprises 16 residues. CDR3 sequence (DNA): TGTGCCAGCCCAAAAAGGGACAGGGTTTGCACCGGGGAGCTGTTTTTT. The encoded protein is CASPKRDRVCTGELFF.

The V gene is TRBV9, the J gene TRBJ2-7; the match to TRBD1 covers 7 bases. Germline CDR1 SGDLS, CDR2 YYNGEE. Trimming took 3 bases from V and 2 from J; bases not matched to a gene: 5. CDR3 length equals 14 residues. CDR3 protein: CASSARQGPYEQYF. The CDR3 DNA reads as TGTGCCAGCAGCGCCCGACAGGGCCCCTACGAGCAGTACTTC.

This clone came up a few times. The chain joins TRBV24-1 to TRBJ1-3; TRBD1 might be the D (6 bases). Germline-derived CDR1 and CDR2 are KGHDR and SFDVKD. V shed 10 bases and J shed 2 bases, with 8 bases lying between them. This CDR3 spans 12 amino acids. As DNA, the CDR3 is TGTGCCACGGGGGGCGCTGGAAACACCATATATTTT. Protein: CATGGAGNTIYF.

The chain employs TRBV24-1 and TRBJ2-1; D possibly corresponds to TRBD1 (6 bases). Per the germline V gene, CDR1 is KGHDR and CDR2 is SFDVKD. V lost 4 bases and J lost 14, with 14 bases in between. CDR3 length: 12 residues. The CDR3 region is CATSDPGQIKFF. The CDR3, as DNA: TGTGCCACCAGTGACCCCGGACAGATAAAGTTCTTC.

The chain has TRBV7-9 and TRBJ1-2; maybe TRBD1 (5 bases). Trimming cost V 3 bases and J 6 bases, with 14 bases left between them. CDR1 SEHNR and CDR2 FQNEAQ come from the germline V gene (reference sequence). The length of the CDR3 is 14 residues. The CDR3 DNA follows: TGTGCCAGCAGCTTTTCCTTGGGGGGTGATGGCTACACCTTC. This sequence encodes CASSFSLGGDGYTF.

For the CDR3, the DNA is TGTGCCAGCAGCTTGGGGGGGACGGAGCAGTACTTC. As protein: CASSLGGTEQYF. J is TRBJ2-7 and V is TRBV5-4; TRBD1 or TRBD2 may be the D gene (5 bases each). The CDR3 consists of 12 residues. Trimming left V 0 bases short and J 7 bases short, with 8 bases between. Germline V gives CDR1 SGHNT, CDR2 YYREEE (reference sequence).

This chain joins TRBV19 and TRBJ1-1; TRBD1 agrees at 9 bases. Germline CDR1 LNHDA, CDR2 SQIVND (reference sequence). V trimming: 0 bases; J trimming: 0 bases; junction bases outside the gene matches: 11. The CDR3 has 19 amino acids. The CDR3, as DNA: TGTGCCAGTAGTATAGATATAAACAGGGGGCTCTTCATGAACACTGAAGCTTTCTTT. Residues: CASSIDINRGLFMNTEAFF. The full variable domain, rest sourced from reference TRBV19 and TRBJ1-1, is DGGITQSPKYLFRKEGQNVTLSCEQNLNHDAMYWYRQDPGQGLRLIYYSQIVNDFQKGDIAEGYSVSREKKESFPLTVTSAQKNPTAFYLCASSIDINRGLFMNTEAFFGQGTRLTVV.

The chain has TRBV4-2 and TRBJ1-1, with D uncertain. The V end was cut by 0 bases, the J end by 0 bases, with 8 bases between. CDR1 is LGHNA, CDR2 YNFKEQ, per germline. This CDR3 is built from 15 residues. As DNA, the CDR3 is TGTGCCAGCAGCCAAGAGGACGGGTTGAACACTGAAGCTTTCTTT. Protein sequence: CASSQEDGLNTEAFF.

The rearrangement joins TRBV7-9 to TRBJ1-1; D gene unclear. V gave up 0 bases and J gave up 0 bases, with 8 bases separating them. The CDR3 spans 15 residues. CDR1 is SEHNR, CDR2 FQNEAQ, per germline (reference sequence). The CDR3 reads CASSLAAHLNTEAFF. The DNA for the CDR3 is TGTGCCAGCAGCTTAGCGGCACATCTGAACACTGAAGCTTTCTTT.

The CDR3 is CASSPKETQYF. CDR3 sequence (DNA): TGCGCCAGCAGTCCCAAAGAGACCCAGTACTTC. The J gene is TRBJ2-5, the V gene TRBV10-2; D unresolved. The germline V and J ends were trimmed by 5 bases and 3 bases, with 4 bases remaining between them. This CDR3 is built from 11 residues. Germline assignment: CDR1 WSHSY and CDR2 SAAADI.

This chain connects TRBV5-8 to TRBJ2-5, with a possible D match to TRBD2 (6 bases). Looked up from germline, CDR1 is SGHTS and CDR2 is YDEGEE. Trimming took off 3 bases at V and 7 bases at J, with 19 bases between the two ends. This CDR3 is 15 amino acids long. The CDR3 DNA reads as TGTGCCAGCAGCTCCACGGGGGTCCATCAGGGGACCCAGTACTTC. The encoded protein is CASSSTGVHQGTQYF. Variable domain in full (rest from reference TRBV5-8 and TRBJ2-5): EAGVTQSPTHLIKTRGQQATLRCSPISGHTSVYWYQQALGLGLQFLLWYDEGEERNRGNFPPRFSGRQFPNYSSELNVNALELEDSALYLCASSSTGVHQGTQYFGPGTRLLVL.